These 25 T cell receptor beta chains share one sample of origin, sequenced in a study of cytomegalovirus exposure and HLA in healthy donors. Amplification used 60 Vbeta primers and 13 Jbeta primers. The repertoire was sequenced with immunoSEQ multiplex PCR; TCRdb's copy has only in-frame clones and lacks some. Of around 65,000 clones listed, roughly four fifths are singletons. The sample taken for sequencing was PBMCs. These receptors were obtained from a woman in her twenties or thirties in good health and CMV-seropositive.

The V call is TRBV5-6, the J call TRBJ2-7; 9 nucleotides agree with TRBD2. V shed 5 bases and J 2 bases; nucleotides not matched to a gene: 2. CDR3 size: 13 residues. The germline V gene encodes CDR1 SGHDT and CDR2 YYEEEE. CDR3 nucleotide sequence: TGTGCCAGCAGTCTAGCGGGACCCTACGAGCAGTACTTC. Residues: CASSLAGPYEQYF.

The rearrangement uses TRBV5-1 and TRBJ2-7; TRBD2 aligns across 8 bases. Trimming removed 3 bases from V and 2 bases from J; junction bases left unmatched: 4. Germline lookup yields CDR1 SGHRS and CDR2 YFSETQ. The CDR3 contains 14 residues. The CDR3 loop is CASSSRGGAYEQYF. The CDR3 DNA is TGCGCCAGCAGCTCTCGGGGGGGAGCCTACGAGCAGTACTTC.

The V call is TRBV10-2, the J call TRBJ2-1; D uncertain. Germline V gives CDR1 WSHSY, CDR2 SAAADI. There are 14 residues in the CDR3. Trimming cost V 0 bases and J 8 bases, with 11 bases left between them. CDR3 amino acids: CASSESEVAHEQFF. The CDR3 bases are TGCGCCAGCAGTGAGTCTGAAGTAGCTCATGAGCAGTTCTTC.

The chain is built from TRBV7-3 and TRBJ1-2; 8 bases align to TRBD1. Looked up from germline, CDR1 is SGHTA and CDR2 is FQGTGA. This CDR3 contains 15 residues. V trimming: 3 bases; J trimming: 2 bases; junction bases outside the gene matches: 5. The CDR3 loop is CASSLGRGLNYGYTF. CDR3 bases: TGTGCCAGCAGCTTGGGCAGGGGGCTCAACTATGGCTACACCTTC.

The chain couples TRBV30 to TRBJ1-1, with unresolved D. V lost 4 bases, J lost 1 base, and 10 bases lay in between. The CDR3 runs 13 residues. CDR1 and CDR2 (germline): GTSNPN, SVGIG (reference sequence). For the CDR3, the DNA is TGTGCCTGGAACCCCGGGTGGAACACTGAAGCTTTCTTT. Translated: CAWNPGWNTEAFF. The variable domain in full, with the rest retrieved from reference TRBV30 and TRBJ1-1, is SQTIHQWPATLVQPVGSPLSLECTVEGTSNPNLYWYRQAAGRGLQLLFYSVGIGQISSEVPQNLSASRPQDRQFILSSKKLLLSDSGFYLCAWNPGWNTEAFFGQGTRLTVV.

V gene TRBV9 combines with J gene TRBJ2-7, with D perhaps matching TRBD2 (5 bases). The CDR3 totals 15 residues. CDR1 and CDR2 (germline): SGDLS, YYNGEE. Trimming shortened V by 7 bases and J by 4 bases, and 21 bases separated the two germline ends. As DNA, the CDR3 is TGTGCCAGCTCCGTGGGAGCCGGGAAGACGTACGAGCAGTACTTC. Encoded protein: CASSVGAGKTYEQYF. The whole variable domain, filled in from reference TRBV9 and TRBJ2-7, reads DSGVTQTPKHLITATGQRVTLRCSPRSGDLSVYWYQQSLDQGLQFLIQYYNGEERAKGNILERFSAQQFPDLHSELNLSSLELGDSALYFCASSVGAGKTYEQYFGPGTRLTVT.

V is TRBV11-3 and J is TRBJ2-1; weak D call: TRBD2 (5 bases). The CDR3 runs 15 residues. The germline V gene has CDR1 SGHNT and CDR2 YENEEA. V was clipped by 1 base and J by 6 bases, with 13 bases between them. Here the CDR3 DNA reads TGTGCCAGCAGCTTAGGACCCCCGGCGGGCAATGAGCAGTTCTTC. Its protein product is CASSLGPPAGNEQFF.

The rearrangement uses TRBV5-4 and TRBJ1-1, with D maybe TRBD1 (6 bases). V shed 4 bases and J shed 3 bases, with 16 bases lying between them. The CDR3 spans 15 residues. CDR1 and CDR2 from the germline V gene are SGHNT and YYREEE (reference sequence). The CDR3 nucleotides read TGTGCCAGCAGCCTAGGGGGGGGGATCGACACTGAAGCTTTCTTT. Translated: CASSLGGGIDTEAFF. Filled out from reference TRBV5-4 and TRBJ1-1, the complete variable domain reads ETGVTQSPTHLIKTRGQQVTLRCSSQSGHNTVSWYQQALGQGPQFIFQYYREEENGRGNFPPRFSGLQFPNYSSELNVNALELDDSALYLCASSLGGGIDTEAFFGQGTRLTVV.

This clone has just a few counts. The CDR3 region is CASDSGGAGNTIYF. The CDR3 region has the DNA TGTGCCAGTGATTCGGGAGGGGCTGGAAACACCATATATTTT. This sequence joins TRBV6-1 and TRBJ1-3; perhaps TRBD1 as D (5 bases). V shed 9 bases and J shed 2 bases, with 14 bases lying between them. This CDR3 comprises 14 residues. Germline lookup yields CDR1 MNHNS and CDR2 SASEGT.

This clone was picked up one time. This chain joins TRBV6-5 and TRBJ2-1; tentatively, D is TRBD2 (5 bases). Trimming shortened V by 4 bases and J by 5 bases, and 15 bases separated the two germline ends. CDR1 is MNHEY and CDR2 is SVGAGI in the germline V gene. This CDR3 is built from 15 residues. CDR3 region: CASSSLATLHNEQFF. DNA of the CDR3: TGTGCCAGCAGTTCCCTAGCCACCCTGCACAATGAGCAGTTCTTC.

The chain couples TRBV7-9 to TRBJ2-7; D not resolved. Trimming took off 1 base at V and 9 bases at J, with 10 bases between the two ends. Germline CDR1 reads SEHNR; CDR2 reads FQNEAQ (reference sequence). The CDR3 has 12 residues. The CDR3 DNA is TGTGCCAGCAGCTTAGATCCAGGAAGGCAGTACTTC. As protein: CASSLDPGRQYF. The variable domain in full, completed from reference TRBV7-9 and TRBJ2-7, reads DTGVSQNPRHKITKRGQNVTFRCDPISEHNRLYWYRQTLGQGPEFLTYFQNEAQLEKSRLLSDRFSAERPKGSFSTLEIQRTEQGDSAMYLCASSLDPGRQYFGPGTRLTVT.

This chain links TRBV10-2 with TRBJ2-7, with a weak D call TRBD2 (6 bases). CDR1 is WSHSY, CDR2 SAAADI, per germline. V gave up 1 base and J gave up 0 bases, with 25 bases separating them. The CDR3 is made up of 20 amino acids. The CDR3, as DNA: TGCGCCAGCAGTGAGTACCGGGGGTTTAGCGACATCGGGTTCTCCTACGAGCAGTACTTC. Encoded protein: CASSEYRGFSDIGFSYEQYF.

The chain carries TRBV19 and TRBJ2-2; TRBD2 matches at 9 bases. With 3 bases clipped from V and 7 bases from J, the junction kept 9 bases outside the gene matches. Germline V gene sequence: CDR1 LNHDA, CDR2 SQIVND (reference sequence). The CDR3 sequence is 16 residues long. CDR3 bases: TGTGCCAGTAGTATCGGGGGGGGACTAGCTCGCGGGGAGCTGTTTTTT. Encoded protein: CASSIGGGLARGELFF.

The chain has TRBV10-3 and TRBJ2-1; 7 bases agree with TRBD2. This CDR3 has 13 amino acids. J lost 5 bases, V lost 8 bases, and 6 bases had no gene match. Germline values: CDR1 ENHRY, CDR2 SYGVKD. DNA for the CDR3: TGTGCCATCCTGTCGCTAGCGGACAATGAGCAGTTCTTC. Translated: CAILSLADNEQFF.

The rearrangement joins TRBV19 to TRBJ1-4; no clear D. Trimming stripped 7 bases from V and 8 bases from J, with 20 bases between. The germline gives CDR1 LNHDA, CDR2 SQIVND (reference sequence). The CDR3 is 15 amino acids. Written as DNA, the CDR3 is TGTGCCAGTAACAGCCTATTCAACCATCAAGAAAAACTGTTTTTT. Its translation: CASNSLFNHQEKLFF.

The genes are TRBV9 and TRBJ2-3, with 7 bases fitting TRBD2. This CDR3 comprises 14 residues. Germline V gives CDR1 SGDLS, CDR2 YYNGEE. After removal of 6 bases from V and 2 bases from J, the junction contained 6 bases not matched to a gene. The CDR3 nucleotides are TGTGCCAGCAACCCGACTAGCTCCACAGATACGCAGTATTTT. This codes for CASNPTSSTDTQYF.

The genes are TRBV6-4 and TRBJ2-1; 7 nucleotides agree with TRBD2. Germline V gene data show CDR1 as MRHNA and CDR2 as SNTAGT. The CDR3 has 13 amino acids. J gave up 8 bases and V 5 bases, and 6 bases lay outside the gene matches. The CDR3 nucleotides are TGTGCCAGCAGTCGGGACCTAGCGGATGAGCAGTTCTTC. Amino acid sequence: CASSRDLADEQFF.

This clone was detected a few times. This chain uses TRBV11-2 with TRBJ2-2; tentatively, D is TRBD2 (5 bases). CDR1 is SGHAT and CDR2 is FQNNGV in the germline V gene. The CDR3 runs to 13 residues. Trimming took 3 bases from V and 6 from J, leaving 8 bases between them. As DNA, the CDR3 is TGTGCCAGCAGCTTTGGGAGAGCCGGGGAGCTGTTTTTT. Translation: CASSFGRAGELFF.

This chain connects TRBV14 to TRBJ1-2; the D gene is possibly TRBD1 (5 bases). Germline CDR1 and CDR2: SGHDN and FVKESK. V gave up 7 bases and J gave up 7 bases, with 13 bases separating them. The CDR3 totals 12 residues. The CDR3 region has the DNA TGTGCCAGCATCCGGAGGGGCCGTGGCTACACCTTC. Protein product: CASIRRGRGYTF.

The rearrangement joins TRBV29-1 to TRBJ2-7; D is undetermined. Deletions cut 1 base from V and 3 bases from J, with 7 bases between. From germline, CDR1 is SQVTM and CDR2 ANQGSEA. The CDR3 runs to 12 residues. The CDR3 nucleotides are TGCAGCGTTGAAGCTCAGGACTACGAGCAGTACTTC. This translates into CSVEAQDYEQYF.

This rearrangement joins TRBV14 to TRBJ2-2, with 8 nucleotides matching TRBD2. Looked up from germline, CDR1 is SGHDN and CDR2 is FVKESK. The junction had 0 bases not matched to a gene; V was cut back by 0 bases and J by 6 bases. This CDR3 contains 14 residues. The CDR3 sequence is CASSQELAAGELFF. DNA for the CDR3: TGTGCCAGCAGCCAAGAACTAGCGGCCGGGGAGCTGTTTTTT.

The genes are TRBV5-6 and TRBJ2-3, with 12 bases matching TRBD2. The J segment lost 5 bases and the V segment lost 3 bases, leaving 7 bases of the junction unmatched. Germline lookup yields CDR1 SGHDT and CDR2 YYEEEE. This CDR3 is 16 amino acids long. The CDR3: CASSSMLAGGRDTQYF. The CDR3 DNA reads TGTGCCAGCAGCTCGATGCTAGCGGGAGGGCGAGATACGCAGTATTTT. Complete variable domain (other parts from reference TRBV5-6 and TRBJ2-3): DAGVTQSPTHLIKTRGQQVTLRCSPKSGHDTVSWYQQALGQGPQFIFQYYEEEERQRGNFPDRFSGHQFPNYSSELNVNALLLGDSALYLCASSSMLAGGRDTQYFGPGTRLTVL.

This clone was seen a handful of times. The rearrangement links TRBV28 to TRBJ1-2; TRBD1 matches 7 bases. The germline CDR1 and CDR2 sequences are MDHEN and SYDVKM. The ends lost 5 bases at V and 7 bases at J; junction bases unmatched: 10. The CDR3 has 14 amino acids. The DNA for the CDR3 is TGTGCCAGCAGTGAGGGGGCGCCTATGGGTGGCTACACCTTC. Protein product: CASSEGAPMGGYTF.

This clone was seen just once. This chain connects TRBV27 to TRBJ2-5; the match to TRBD2 covers 8 bases. The J call is doubtful: the DNA matches TRBJ2-7 better. This CDR3 comprises 14 residues. The V gene's germline CDR1 is MNHEY and CDR2 SMNVEV (reference sequence). CDR3: CASSLSGSSYEQYF. Here the CDR3 DNA reads TGTGCCAGCAGCCTAAGCGGGAGCTCCTACGAGCAGTACTTC.

This chain connects TRBV20-1 to TRBJ2-7; maybe TRBD2 (7 bases). V lost 6 bases and J 7 bases, leaving 13 bases between the germline ends. Germline V gives CDR1 DFQATT, CDR2 SNEGSKA (reference sequence). The CDR3 length is 11 residues. The CDR3 sequence: CSAWGGFEQYF. CDR3 nucleotide sequence: TGCAGTGCGTGGGGGGGCTTTGAGCAGTACTTC.